These 15 T cell receptor beta chains were sequenced from one sample in a study of immune cell composition in non-small cell lung cancer (dated by TCRdb to 2016 to 2017). The library was prepared using the immunoSEQ multiplex PCR assay. TCRdb took over this immuneACCESS table, retaining in-frame rearrangements with V and J assigned. Such tables are incomplete; in checked studies, under half of the missing clones stem from an unresolved V gene, and the remainder is unexplained. The sample records approximately 2,100 clones, almost 75% of which are singletons. More than 20% of the sample belongs to the ten largest clones. The material sequenced was lung tumor tissue. All receptors come from a human donor with non-small cell lung cancer.

The chain employs TRBV4-3 and TRBJ1-2; D gene unclear. V lost 0 bases and J lost 6, with 17 bases in between. The CDR3 is 16 residues long. Germline V gene data show CDR1 as LGHNA and CDR2 as YSLEER. For the CDR3, the DNA is TGCGCCAGCAGCCAAGAAAGAACCTCAAGGCGGGATGGCTACACCTTC. It yields the protein CASSQERTSRRDGYTF.

CDR3: CASSLALYGQGFSGANVLTF. CDR3 nucleotide sequence: TGTGCCAGCAGCTTAGCCTTATACGGACAGGGTTTCTCTGGGGCCAACGTCCTGACTTTC. The gene calls are TRBV7-8 and TRBJ2-6; 8 bases match TRBD1. Germline CDR1 reads SGHVS; CDR2 reads FQNEAQ. The CDR3 consists of 20 residues. The J segment lost 0 bases and the V segment lost 0 bases, leaving 10 bases of the junction unmatched. The full variable domain, its missing parts supplied by reference TRBV7-8 and TRBJ2-6, is GAGVSQSPRYKVAKRGQDVALRCDPISGHVSLFWYQQALGQGPEFLTYFQNEAQLDKSGLPSDRFFAERPEGSVSTLKIQRTQQEDSAVYLCASSLALYGQGFSGANVLTFGAGSRLTVL.

This clone appeared once. The rearrangement uses TRBV30 and TRBJ1-5; D unclear. V was cut by 2 bases and J by 7 bases, with 9 bases left in between. Germline CDR1 is GTSNPN and CDR2 is SVGIG (reference sequence). CDR3 length: 12 residues. Written as DNA, the CDR3 is TGTGCCTGGAGTTCCCCGGGGCAGCCCCAGCATTTT. Translating gives CAWSSPGQPQHF.

This clone was counted a single time. The chain joins TRBV9 to TRBJ1-6, with a tentative D call TRBD1 (5 bases). The V and J ends lost 3 bases and 0 bases respectively, with 13 bases between them. Germline-derived CDR1 and CDR2 are SGDLS and YYNGEE. The CDR3 is made up of 17 amino acids. CDR3 loop: CASSARQTSSYNSPLHF. CDR3 DNA sequence: TGTGCCAGCAGCGCCAGACAGACGAGCTCCTATAATTCACCCCTCCACTTT.

This clone was counted between two and nine times. This chain uses TRBV6-1 with TRBJ2-7; D is undetermined. V lost 4 bases to trimming and J lost 3 bases, with 10 bases between them. CDR3 length: 13 amino acids. Germline lookup yields CDR1 MNHNS and CDR2 SASEGT. This CDR3 is CASSAESSYEQYF. CDR3 sequence (DNA): TGTGCCAGCAGTGCTGAATCCAGCTACGAGCAGTACTTC.

The genes are TRBV7-6 and TRBJ1-6; 10 nucleotides agree with TRBD1. The J segment lost 10 bases and the V segment lost 5 bases, leaving 8 bases of the junction unmatched. The CDR3 sequence is 15 residues long. Per germline, CDR1 SGHVS and CDR2 FNYEAQ. The CDR3 sequence is CASSRTGQGFSPLHF. The CDR3 DNA reads TGTGCCAGCAGCCGTACGGGACAGGGGTTCTCACCCCTCCACTTT.

J is TRBJ2-6 and V is TRBV5-1, with 12 bases lining up with TRBD2. V was clipped by 3 bases and J by 1 base; unmatched bases: 11. Germline-derived CDR1 and CDR2 are SGHRS and YFSETQ. The CDR3 is made up of 20 amino acids. The CDR3 spells CASSSQAGLAGKSGANVLTF. The CDR3 nucleotides are TGCGCCAGCAGCTCCCAAGCAGGACTAGCGGGAAAATCTGGGGCCAACGTCCTGACTTTC.

The rearrangement links TRBV11-2 to TRBJ2-4; the match to TRBD2 covers 7 bases. Trimming cost V 5 bases and J 6 bases; bases outside gene matches: 10. The CDR3 runs 15 residues. Germline CDR1 is SGHAT and CDR2 is FQNNGV. The CDR3, as DNA: TGTGCCAGCAGCACGGGCAGCGGGGCTATAAACATTCAGTACTTC. Translation: CASSTGSGAINIQYF.

This chain joins TRBV2 and TRBJ2-3; D is perhaps TRBD2 (6 bases). CDR1 and CDR2 from the germline V gene are SNHLY and FYNNEI. V was pared by 5 bases and J by 0 bases, with 15 bases between. The CDR3 length is 16 residues. CDR3 in amino acids: CASSSTAGLSTDTQYF. The DNA of the CDR3 is TGTGCCAGCAGTTCCACAGCGGGTCTTAGCACAGATACGCAGTATTTT.

The chain joins TRBV27 to TRBJ1-1; D unclear. Trimming removed 1 base from V and 2 bases from J, with 11 bases in between. This CDR3 contains 15 residues. Germline CDR1 and CDR2: MNHEY and SMNVEV (reference sequence). The CDR3 spells CASSLFRGLNTEAFF. In DNA, the CDR3 is TGTGCCAGCAGTTTATTTCGGGGATTAAACACTGAAGCTTTCTTT.

This sequence joins TRBV5-1 and TRBJ2-5; D remains ambiguous. Germline V gives CDR1 SGHRS, CDR2 YFSETQ. The germline V and J ends were trimmed by 1 base and 5 bases, with 6 bases remaining between them. The length of the CDR3 is 12 residues. This CDR3 reads CASSLPEETQYF. The CDR3 nucleotides are TGCGCCAGCAGCTTGCCGGAGGAGACCCAGTACTTC.

This clone was seen a handful of times. The rearrangement joins TRBV27 to TRBJ2-1, with D tentatively TRBD1 (6 bases). Germline V gene data show CDR1 as MNHEY and CDR2 as SMNVEV (reference sequence). CDR3 length equals 16 residues. The germline V and J ends were trimmed by 4 bases and 8 bases, with 21 bases remaining between them. The CDR3 sequence is CASSSMGQGFRDEQFF. The CDR3 region has the DNA TGTGCCAGCAGTTCCATGGGACAAGGATTTAGGGATGAGCAGTTCTTC.

V is TRBV5-1 and J is TRBJ2-7, with D perhaps TRBD2 (6 bases). V gave up 4 bases and J gave up 2 bases, with 13 bases separating them. This CDR3 spans 14 amino acids. CDR1 is SGHRS and CDR2 is YFSETQ in the germline V gene. The CDR3 protein is CASSHGGTTYEQYV. The CDR3 DNA sequence: TGCGCCAGCAGCCACGGGGGTACTACCTACGAGCAGTACGTC.

There are a few counts of this clone. The V call is TRBV18, the J call TRBJ1-4; D is uncertain. Germline V lookup: CDR1 KGHSH, CDR2 LQKENI. V dropped 6 bases and J dropped 7 bases, with 6 bases sitting between them. This CDR3 has 11 residues. The CDR3 sequence is CASSSGEKLFF. CDR3 in DNA: TGTGCCAGCTCCTCCGGTGAAAAACTGTTTTTT.

This clone is a singleton in its sample. The chain has TRBV5-6 and TRBJ1-4, with D tentatively TRBD1 (5 bases). Per germline, CDR1 SGHDT and CDR2 YYEEEE. CDR3 size: 14 residues. Trimming pared 1 base from V and 3 bases from J, leaving 7 bases between. The CDR3 DNA reads TGTGCCAGCAGCTTGTACAGGCCTAATGAAAAACTGTTTTTT. Translation: CASSLYRPNEKLFF.